The 32 T cell receptor beta chains in this list originate from one sample, sequenced in a study of blood T cell repertoires in COVID-19. This table comes from immunoSEQ multiplex PCR, and its TCRdb copy is limited to in-frame clones, with some not included. The sample gives almost 200,000 clones, roughly 90% of which show up once; around 8% is in the top ten. The sample was PBMCs or T cells enriched from blood (not recorded which). The receptors were gathered from a woman aged 18-35 years who had recovered from COVID-19.

This clone appeared once. The CDR3 DNA reads as TGCGCCAGCAGCCAAGGGGACAGGAACGAAAAACTGTTTTTT. Residues: CASSQGDRNEKLFF. The chain is built from TRBV4-1 and TRBJ1-4, with 8 bases aligning to TRBD1. V dropped 1 base and J dropped 8; count of bases not matched to a gene: 3. The CDR3 runs 14 residues. The V gene's germline CDR1 is MGHRA and CDR2 YSYEKL.

This clone was recorded once. The junction differs from germline at one of its ends, possibly a read error. The J gene is TRBJ2-1, the V gene TRBV6-6; possible D gene TRBD2, 7 bases. This CDR3 has 15 residues. Germline V gene lookup returns CDR1 MNHNY and CDR2 SVGAGI (reference sequence). CDR3 protein: CASSYSPRGGAHSIF. CDR3 nucleotide sequence: TGTGCCAGCAGTTACTCCCCTAGGGGGGGTGCCCATTCAATCTTC.

The J gene is TRBJ2-3, the V gene TRBV19; TRBD1 matches 10 bases. The CDR3 has 14 residues. In germline, CDR1 is LNHDA, CDR2 SQIVND (reference sequence). Germline trimming cut 1 base from V and 6 bases from J; bases unmatched to any gene: 1. The CDR3 sequence: CASSIAGQGDTQYF. The DNA for the CDR3 is TGTGCCAGTAGTATAGCGGGACAGGGGGATACGCAGTATTTT.

This clone has a single count. The chain joins TRBV28 to TRBJ1-5; maybe TRBD1 (6 bases). Germline CDR1 and CDR2: MDHEN and SYDVKM. V was clipped by 1 base and J by 8 bases, with 18 bases between them. There are 16 residues in the CDR3. The CDR3 protein is CASSLFPGGGREPQHF. The CDR3 bases are TGTGCCAGCAGTTTATTCCCGGGGGGGGGCAGAGAGCCCCAGCATTTT.

The chain has TRBV12-2 and TRBJ2-1; TRBD2, as called in the table, went unchecked against the DNA. TRBV12-2 is designated a pseudogene. This CDR3 spans 19 amino acids. The CDR3 loop reads CASRFLGTSGGDSYNEQFF. In nucleotides, the CDR3 is TGTGCAAGTCGCTTCTTGGGGACTAGCGGGGGGGATTCCTACAATGAGCAGTTCTTC.

In its sample, this clone was seen once. The chain employs TRBV28 and TRBJ1-2; tentative D call: TRBD1 (5 bases). The CDR3 has 13 residues. Germline loops: CDR1 MDHEN, CDR2 SYDVKM. With 9 bases removed from V and 3 bases from J, the gap between germline ends came to 14 bases. CDR3 sequence (DNA): TGTGCCAGTAGGGGCAGGAGCTACTATGGCTACACCTTC. It is translated as CASRGRSYYGYTF.

The gene calls are TRBV30 and TRBJ1-1; D unclear. The CDR3 sequence is 14 residues long. V gave up 0 bases and J gave up 1 base, with 9 bases separating them. Germline CDR1 and CDR2: GTSNPN and SVGIG (reference sequence). The CDR3 bases are TGTGCCTGGAGTGTATATTCGTGGAACACTGAAGCTTTCTTT. The encoded protein is CAWSVYSWNTEAFF.

The gene calls are TRBV4-1 and TRBJ2-7; TRBD2 aligns across 9 bases. Germline V gives CDR1 MGHRA, CDR2 YSYEKL. The CDR3 has 17 amino acids. J gave up 0 bases and V 1 base, and 7 bases lay outside the gene matches. CDR3 nucleotide sequence: TGCGCCAGCAGCCAAGTCGGAAGCGGGGGGAGCTCCTACGAGCAGTACTTC. Its protein product is CASSQVGSGGSSYEQYF.

Concerning this clone: The same CDR3 also results from other DNA sequences found in this sample. The chain uses TRBV9 and TRBJ2-3, with a weak D call TRBD2 (5 bases). Trimming pared 0 bases from V and 0 bases from J, leaving 5 bases between. CDR3 length equals 14 residues. Per the germline V gene, CDR1 is SGDLS and CDR2 is YYNGEE. The CDR3 region has the DNA TGTGCCAGCAGCGTAGGCGGGAGCACAGATACGCAGTATTTT. It translates to CASSVGGSTDTQYF.

The V gene is TRBV3-1 (or the pseudogene TRBV3-2), the J gene TRBJ2-7, with 10 bases lining up with TRBD1. The V and J ends lost 1 base and 2 bases, in that order; junction bases with no gene match: 5. Germline values: CDR1 LGHDT, CDR2 YNNKEL (reference sequence). This CDR3 spans 16 amino acids. This CDR3 is CASSQAPGQGAYEQYF. The CDR3 region has the DNA TGTGCCAGCAGCCAAGCCCCCGGACAGGGGGCCTACGAGCAGTACTTC.

The CDR3 loop is CASSKTGKTEAFF. CDR3 coding DNA: TGTGCCAGCAGTAAGACAGGGAAAACTGAAGCTTTCTTT. The chain couples TRBV28 to TRBJ1-1; 7 positions agree with TRBD1. The CDR3 is 13 residues long. The germline V gene encodes CDR1 MDHEN and CDR2 SYDVKM. With V trimmed by 5 bases and J by 5 bases, 5 bases remained unmatched.

The genes are TRBV7-9 and TRBJ1-2; D is unresolved. CDR3 length: 15 amino acids. The V gene lost 1 base and the J gene lost 3 bases, with 12 bases spanning the gap. Germline loops: CDR1 SEHNR, CDR2 FQNEAQ (reference sequence). In DNA form, the CDR3 reads TGTGCCAGCAGCTTAGATCTGGGGAGGGACTATGGCTACACCTTC. Protein product: CASSLDLGRDYGYTF. Variable domain in full (rest from reference TRBV7-9 and TRBJ1-2): DTGVSQNPRHKITKRGQNVTFRCDPISEHNRLYWYRQTLGQGPEFLTYFQNEAQLEKSRLLSDRFSAERPKGSFSTLEIQRTEQGDSAMYLCASSLDLGRDYGYTFGSGTRLTVV.

This clone was seen a single time. Here the CDR3 reads CASSSPREGSYEQYF. DNA of the CDR3: TGTGCCAGCAGTTCCCCGAGGGAAGGCTCCTACGAGCAGTACTTC. The rearrangement uses TRBV6-5 and TRBJ2-7; D possibly corresponds to TRBD2 (5 bases). CDR1 and CDR2 from the germline V gene are MNHEY and SVGAGI. CDR3 length: 15 amino acids. The germline V and J ends were trimmed by 4 bases and 0 bases, with 13 bases remaining between them.

The genes are TRBV28 and TRBJ2-5, with a possible D match to TRBD1 (8 bases). V shed 5 bases and J shed 2 bases, with 15 bases lying between them. CDR3 size: 15 residues. Germline CDR1 MDHEN, CDR2 SYDVKM. This CDR3 reads CASSHNRGGQETQYF. In DNA form, the CDR3 reads TGTGCCAGCAGTCATAACAGGGGGGGTCAAGAGACCCAGTACTTC.

This chain joins TRBV4-2 and TRBJ2-2; 12 bases fit TRBD2. V gave up 3 bases and J gave up 6 bases; unmatched junction bases: 8. CDR3 size: 17 residues. Germline V gene data show CDR1 as LGHNA and CDR2 as YNFKEQ. In DNA form, the CDR3 reads TGTGCCAGCAGCCACGGCTCTAGCGGGGGGGCCGCCGGGGAGCTGTTTTTT. It translates to CASSHGSSGGAAGELFF.

The rearrangement uses TRBV2 and TRBJ2-3, with 11 positions matching TRBD1. V lost 4 bases, J lost 4 bases, and 4 bases stayed unmatched. CDR1 is SNHLY and CDR2 is FYNNEI in the germline V gene. The CDR3 is made up of 15 amino acids. The CDR3 sequence is CASSVEGQGADTQYF. DNA of the CDR3: TGTGCCAGCAGTGTAGAGGGACAGGGGGCAGATACGCAGTATTTT.

The V gene is TRBV5-1, the J gene TRBJ2-3, with 12 positions matching TRBD2. The germline gives CDR1 SGHRS, CDR2 YFSETQ. V gave up 0 bases and J gave up 2 bases; unmatched junction bases: 4. The CDR3 spans 17 residues. This CDR3 is CASSLGTSGDYTDTQYF. In nucleotides, the CDR3 is TGCGCCAGCAGCTTGGGGACTAGCGGGGACTACACAGATACGCAGTATTTT.

This clone was recorded only once. This chain joins TRBV6-5 and TRBJ2-1, with 9 bases that match TRBD2. CDR3 length equals 15 residues. Germline CDR1 is MNHEY and CDR2 is SVGAGI. V lost 6 bases, J lost 7 bases, and 10 bases stayed unmatched. This CDR3 is CASSLWRGGRNEQFF. The CDR3 nucleotides are TGTGCCAGCAGCCTGTGGCGGGGGGGCCGGAATGAGCAGTTCTTC.

In DNA form, the CDR3 reads TGTGCCTGGAGTGTACCCCCGGACAGCTATGGCTACACCTTC. The encoded protein is CAWSVPPDSYGYTF. The rearrangement uses TRBV30 and TRBJ1-2, with a tentative D call TRBD1 (6 bases). The CDR3 has 14 amino acids. Germline V CDR1 and CDR2: GTSNPN, SVGIG (reference sequence). V was trimmed by 0 bases and J by 4 bases, leaving 12 bases between them.

The genes are TRBV4-1 and TRBJ2-3, with a weak D call TRBD2 (6 bases). Germline CDR1 and CDR2: MGHRA and YSYEKL. This CDR3 has 16 amino acids. The V gene lost 4 bases and the J gene lost 3 bases, with 17 bases spanning the gap. The CDR3 region is CASSPPEGRVTDTQYF. CDR3 nucleotide sequence: TGCGCCAGCAGCCCCCCGGAGGGCCGGGTAACAGATACGCAGTATTTT.

V and J are TRBV5-1 and TRBJ1-1; 8 positions match TRBD1. Germline lookup yields CDR1 SGHRS and CDR2 YFSETQ. The CDR3 totals 15 residues. J was trimmed by 8 bases and V by 3 bases; bases with no gene match: 12. This chain's CDR3 is CASSWGTGLSLEAFF. As DNA, the CDR3 is TGCGCCAGCAGCTGGGGGACAGGCCTCAGCCTGGAAGCTTTCTTT. Drawing the rest from reference TRBV5-1 and TRBJ1-1, the complete variable domain is KAGVTQTPRYLIKTRGQQVTLSCSPISGHRSVSWYQQTPGQGLQFLFEYFSETQRNKGNFPGRFSGRQFSNSRSEMNVSTLELGDSALYLCASSWGTGLSLEAFFGQGTRLTVV.

This clone was found once. The V gene is TRBV12-5, the J gene TRBJ1-5, with TRBD1 identical over 7 bases. CDR3 length: 14 amino acids. J was trimmed by 2 bases and V by 6 bases; bases with no gene match: 4. The V gene's germline CDR1 is LGHNT and CDR2 FRNRAP. CDR3 DNA: TGTGCTAGTGGAACCGGACAGGGCAATCAGCCCCAGCATTTT. Protein sequence: CASGTGQGNQPQHF.

CDR3 sequence: CASSEKTGMNTEAFF. CDR3 coding DNA: TGTGCCAGCAGTGAAAAGACAGGGATGAACACTGAAGCTTTCTTT. This sequence joins TRBV6-1 and TRBJ1-1; 7 bases are a match to TRBD1. The CDR3 loop spans 15 amino acids. Germline V gene lookup returns CDR1 MNHNS and CDR2 SASEGT. The V and J ends lost 2 bases and 0 bases, in that order; junction bases with no gene match: 3.

Worth noting for this clone: This sample also contains other DNA sequences that code for the same CDR3. The chain links TRBV9 to TRBJ1-3, with unresolved D. The length of the CDR3 is 14 residues. In germline, CDR1 is SGDLS, CDR2 YYNGEE. Trimming left V 8 bases short and J 3 bases short, with 15 bases between. The CDR3 nucleotides are TGTGCCAGTTCCCGGGGAGGGAGTGGAAACACCATATATTTT. This codes for CASSRGGSGNTIYF.

V is TRBV28 and J is TRBJ2-4; 8 positions match TRBD1. This CDR3 has 14 residues. J lost 3 bases, V lost 3 bases, and 1 base had no gene match. In germline, CDR1 is MDHEN, CDR2 SYDVKM. CDR3: CASSLGQDKNIQYF. The CDR3 DNA is TGTGCCAGCAGTTTGGGACAGGACAAAAACATTCAGTACTTC.

The rearrangement uses TRBV7-2 and TRBJ2-7; 7 bases align to TRBD2. The germline gives CDR1 SGHTA, CDR2 FQGNSA. The CDR3 extends over 13 amino acids. Trimming at V came to 3 bases and at J to 6 bases, leaving 5 bases not matched to a gene. Here the CDR3 reads CASSLGRGSEQYF. DNA for the CDR3: TGTGCCAGCAGCTTGGGGAGGGGCAGCGAGCAGTACTTC.

This chain connects TRBV7-3 to TRBJ1-2; D ambiguous. Trimming removed 2 bases from V and 8 bases from J, with 12 bases in between. This CDR3 is 13 amino acids long. The V gene's germline CDR1 is SGHTA and CDR2 FQGTGA. The CDR3 DNA reads as TGTGCCAGCAGCTTAGACTCTTCTCGGGGCTACACCTTC. Its protein is CASSLDSSRGYTF.

The chain employs TRBV11-2 and TRBJ1-1; D may be TRBD1 (6 bases). The V and J ends lost 2 bases and 5 bases respectively, with 15 bases between them. This CDR3 contains 15 residues. CDR1 is SGHAT and CDR2 is FQNNGV in the germline V gene. CDR3 loop: CASSLSTGTRTEAFF. The CDR3 DNA reads as TGTGCCAGCAGCTTAAGCACAGGGACAAGGACTGAAGCTTTCTTT.

This chain joins TRBV7-9 and TRBJ2-7, with a possible D match to TRBD2 (5 bases). This CDR3 spans 12 amino acids. V lost 3 bases to trimming and J lost 3 bases, with 6 bases between them. The V gene's germline CDR1 is SEHNR and CDR2 FQNEAQ (reference sequence). The chain's CDR3 is CASSLGVYEQYF. The CDR3 DNA follows: TGTGCCAGCAGCTTGGGAGTCTACGAGCAGTACTTC.

The chain employs TRBV4-1 and TRBJ1-4; possible D gene TRBD1, 5 bases. The CDR3 has 17 amino acids. The V and J ends lost 1 base and 3 bases respectively, with 15 bases between them. Germline lookup yields CDR1 MGHRA and CDR2 YSYEKL. CDR3 sequence reads: CASSQGYPSGANEKLFF. Written as DNA, the CDR3 is TGCGCCAGCAGCCAAGGCTACCCTTCGGGGGCTAATGAAAAACTGTTTTTT.

V usage is TRBV3-1 (or the pseudogene TRBV3-2) and J usage is TRBJ2-5; TRBD2 might be the D (7 bases). In germline, CDR1 is LGHDT, CDR2 YNNKEL (reference sequence). The V and J ends lost 1 base and 3 bases respectively, with 15 bases between them. This CDR3 contains 16 residues. CDR3 bases: TGTGCCAGCAGCCAAGTTTTCGGGGGGCAGGAAGAGACCCAGTACTTC. Its translation is CASSQVFGGQEETQYF.

The chain carries TRBV7-9 and TRBJ1-5; D might be TRBD1 (5 bases). The germline CDR1 and CDR2 sequences are SEHNR and FQNEAQ (reference sequence). This CDR3 region has 14 residues. Trimming cost V 1 base and J 9 bases, with 13 bases left between them. In DNA form, the CDR3 reads TGTGCCAGCAGCTTAGAGGGCAGGGAGGGGCCCCAGCATTTT. Translated: CASSLEGREGPQHF.